The next 27 T cell receptor beta chains were all read from a single sample in a study of blood T cell repertoires in COVID-19. Profiling relied on immunoSEQ multiplex PCR, and the TCRdb table lists in-frame clones only, not all of them. The sample has fewer than 200,000 clones; roughly 79% are singletons. The specimen sequenced was peripheral blood. The receptors come from a woman older than 75 with COVID-19, enrolled during active disease.

The DNA for the CDR3 is TGCGCCAGCAGCCGAGGGACAGGGGGCCCTGAAAAACTGTTTTTT. Amino acid sequence: CASSRGTGGPEKLFF. The chain carries TRBV4-3 and TRBJ1-4, with TRBD1 matching over 12 bases. Germline CDR1 reads LGHNA; CDR2 reads YSLEER. Losses at the gene ends were 4 bases for V and 7 bases for J; bases not matched to a gene: 4. This CDR3 comprises 15 residues.

The chain combines TRBV7-3 with TRBJ2-2; 9 bases align to TRBD1. Germline V gene data show CDR1 as SGHTA and CDR2 as FQGTGA. The junction had 2 bases not matched to a gene; V was cut back by 3 bases and J by 3 bases. The CDR3 length is 15 residues. The CDR3 is CASSFGTGYTGELFF. The CDR3 DNA follows: TGTGCCAGCAGCTTCGGGACAGGGTACACCGGGGAGCTGTTTTTT.

This chain connects TRBV20-1 to TRBJ1-2, with D tentatively TRBD1 (6 bases). The V end was cut by 3 bases, the J end by 5 bases, with 16 bases between. This CDR3 region has 14 residues. Per germline, CDR1 DFQATT and CDR2 SNEGSKA (reference sequence). The CDR3 DNA sequence: TGCAGTGCTAGTCTTGGCAGGGGAGGGTATGGCTACACCTTC. This gives the protein CSASLGRGGYGYTF.

CDR3 sequence: CASSSTGSGANVLTF. The CDR3 coding sequence is TGTGCCAGCAGTTCGACAGGTTCCGGGGCCAACGTCCTGACTTTC. The chain links TRBV28 to TRBJ2-6; perhaps TRBD1 as D (6 bases). The length of the CDR3 is 15 residues. V lost 4 bases, J lost 4 bases, and 11 bases lay in between. Germline CDR1 MDHEN, CDR2 SYDVKM. The variable domain in full, with the rest retrieved from reference TRBV28 and TRBJ2-6, is DVKVTQSSRYLVKRTGEKVFLECVQDMDHENMFWYRQDPGLGLRLIYFSYDVKMKEKGDIPEGYSVSREKKERFSLILESASTNQTSMYLCASSSTGSGANVLTFGAGSRLTVL.

Many counts were recorded for this clone. The rearrangement uses TRBV18 and TRBJ1-5; D is ambiguous. V was shortened by 2 bases and J by 2 bases, with 4 bases between the two germline ends. Germline V lookup: CDR1 KGHSH, CDR2 LQKENI. The CDR3 is 13 residues long. CDR3 DNA: TGTGCCAGCTCACCAACAGGCAATCAGCCCCAGCATTTT. It specifies CASSPTGNQPQHF.

The V and J genes are TRBV4-1 and TRBJ1-5; 8 bases are shared with TRBD1. Germline assignment: CDR1 MGHRA and CDR2 YSYEKL. This CDR3 has 16 amino acids. Trimming took 2 bases from V and 7 from J; bases not matched to a gene: 10. Here the CDR3 DNA reads TGCGCCAGCAGCCAACGACCTGGACAGGGCGGGCAGCCCCAGCATTTT. This sequence encodes CASSQRPGQGGQPQHF.

The chain carries TRBV11-3 and TRBJ2-1; maybe TRBD1 (5 bases). V was trimmed by 0 bases and J by 4 bases, leaving 16 bases between them. The CDR3 runs to 17 residues. Germline V gene lookup returns CDR1 SGHNT and CDR2 YENEEA. The CDR3 sequence is CASSLEASPQGYNEQFF. The CDR3, as DNA: TGTGCCAGCAGCTTAGAGGCTTCCCCCCAGGGTTACAATGAGCAGTTCTTC.

The chain carries TRBV11-3 and TRBJ1-1; D is undetermined. V was trimmed by 4 bases and J by 8 bases, leaving 11 bases between them. The germline V gene has CDR1 SGHNT and CDR2 YENEEA. The CDR3 totals 12 residues. Written as DNA, the CDR3 is TGTGCCAGCAGCTCAAACGAGGGAGAAGCTTTCTTT. Translating it yields CASSSNEGEAFF.

V gene TRBV5-1 combines with J gene TRBJ2-3; TRBD2 agrees at 16 bases. The CDR3 has 18 amino acids. J gave up 4 bases and V 0 bases, and 5 bases lay outside the gene matches. Germline V lookup: CDR1 SGHRS, CDR2 YFSETQ. The CDR3 reads CASSLAGTSGRGSDTQYF. CDR3 sequence (DNA): TGCGCCAGCAGCTTGGCCGGGACTAGCGGGAGGGGATCAGATACGCAGTATTTT.

This clone was seen only a few times. The chain uses TRBV5-1 and TRBJ1-3; D gene unclear. The V gene's germline CDR1 is SGHRS and CDR2 YFSETQ. The CDR3 is 14 residues long. The germline V and J ends were trimmed by 0 bases and 0 bases, with 4 bases remaining between them. The CDR3 DNA reads TGCGCCAGCAGCTTGGAGAGCTCTGGAAACACCATATATTTT. Protein sequence: CASSLESSGNTIYF.

V gene TRBV28 combines with J gene TRBJ1-6; a possible D gene is TRBD1 (5 bases). Per germline, CDR1 MDHEN and CDR2 SYDVKM. The CDR3 spans 14 residues. Trimming left V 4 bases short and J 7 bases short, with 11 bases between. CDR3 amino acids: CASSSGGGNSPLHF. Here the CDR3 DNA reads TGTGCCAGCAGTTCGGGTGGGGGGAATTCACCCCTCCACTTT.

J is TRBJ2-1 and V is TRBV21-1; the D segment call TRBD2 is taken from the table without a DNA check. TRBV21-1 is a pseudogene. This CDR3 has 15 amino acids. CDR3 sequence (DNA): TGTGCCAGCAGCATCGCCGGGGGGGGATACAATGAGCAGTTCTTC. Translating gives CASSIAGGGYNEQFF.

The chain combines TRBV10-3 with TRBJ1-5, with a possible D match to TRBD1 (6 bases). The V end was cut by 2 bases, the J end by 5 bases, with 10 bases between. CDR3 length equals 14 residues. The V gene's germline CDR1 is ENHRY and CDR2 SYGVKD. The CDR3 bases are TGTGCCATCAGTGAGAGGGACACCGATCAGCCCCAGCATTTT. Protein: CAISERDTDQPQHF.

The chain combines TRBV7-2 with TRBJ1-1; D is uncertain. Germline CDR1 is SGHTA and CDR2 is FQGNSA. CDR3 size: 11 residues. CDR3 in DNA: TGTGCTATGGGCATGAACACTGAAGCTTTCTTT. This gives the protein CAMGMNTEAFF.

The chain links TRBV5-4 to TRBJ2-2; perhaps TRBD2 as D (6 bases). CDR1 is SGHNT, CDR2 YYREEE, per germline (reference sequence). The CDR3 has 18 residues. The V gene lost 4 bases and the J gene lost 1 base, with 20 bases spanning the gap. This CDR3 reads CASSPQSRAGMNTGELFF. Here the CDR3 DNA reads TGTGCCAGCAGCCCCCAATCTAGGGCGGGAATGAACACCGGGGAGCTGTTTTTT.

Details on this clone: The identical CDR3 is also encoded by other nucleotide sequences in the sample. The gene calls are TRBV5-1 and TRBJ2-1; 10 nucleotides match TRBD2. V shed 0 bases, J shed 6 bases, and the junction held 3 bases outside the gene matches. This CDR3 region has 15 residues. In germline, CDR1 is SGHRS, CDR2 YFSETQ. The CDR3 is CASSLAASGSNEQFF. In nucleotides, the CDR3 is TGCGCCAGCAGCTTGGCAGCTAGCGGGAGCAATGAGCAGTTCTTC.

The rearrangement links TRBV5-5 to TRBJ2-7; TRBD1 is a possible D gene (6 bases). CDR3 length: 15 residues. The germline V gene has CDR1 SGHKS and CDR2 YYEKEE (reference sequence). The V and J ends lost 2 bases and 7 bases respectively, with 19 bases between them. The CDR3 protein is CASSFAGAGAEEQYF. The CDR3, as DNA: TGTGCCAGCAGCTTTGCCGGGGCAGGGGCAGAAGAGCAGTACTTC. The full variable domain, in which reference TRBV5-5 and TRBJ2-7 provide the parts outside the CDR3, is DAGVTQSPTHLIKTRGQQVTLRCSPISGHKSVSWYQQVLGQGPQFIFQYYEKEERGRGNFPDRFSARQFPNYSSELNVNALLLGDSALYLCASSFAGAGAEEQYFGPGTRLTVT.

This chain joins TRBV3-1 (or the pseudogene TRBV3-2) and TRBJ2-7; 10 bases map to TRBD1. The CDR3 has 15 amino acids. Looked up from germline, CDR1 is LGHDT and CDR2 is YNNKEL (reference sequence). The junction had 2 bases not matched to a gene; V was cut back by 1 base and J by 2 bases. The CDR3 sequence: CASSQAGQGPYEQYF. The CDR3 DNA reads TGTGCCAGCAGCCAAGCGGGACAGGGGCCCTACGAGCAGTACTTC.

This chain joins TRBV9 and TRBJ1-6; 8 bases are shared with TRBD1. Unmatched junction bases numbered 5, after V lost 2 bases and J lost 7 bases. The CDR3 loop spans 15 amino acids. In germline, CDR1 is SGDLS, CDR2 YYNGEE. CDR3 protein: CASSVWTGSNSPLHF. DNA for the CDR3: TGTGCCAGCAGCGTCTGGACAGGGTCAAATTCACCCCTCCACTTT.

V usage is TRBV5-1 and J usage is TRBJ1-4; 9 bases map to TRBD1. The CDR3 has 15 residues. The V gene end was trimmed by 4 bases and the J gene end by 3 bases; junction bases not matched to a gene: 4. Germline loops: CDR1 SGHRS, CDR2 YFSETQ. CDR3 amino acids: CASSRQGEANEKLFF. The CDR3 nucleotides read TGCGCCAGCAGCAGACAGGGGGAAGCTAATGAAAAACTGTTTTTT.

This rearrangement joins TRBV5-1 to TRBJ2-7; D gene ambiguous. Between the trimmed V and J ends, which lost 4 bases and 5 bases, there was a span of 16 bases. This CDR3 spans 14 amino acids. CDR1 and CDR2 from the germline V gene are SGHRS and YFSETQ. The CDR3, as DNA: TGCGCCAGCAGCCCAAAGGCTAGTCTCGACGAGCAGTACTTC. Amino acids: CASSPKASLDEQYF.

This rearrangement joins TRBV19 to TRBJ1-2, with unresolved D. V lost 4 bases and J lost 8, with 11 bases in between. This CDR3 spans 12 amino acids. From germline, CDR1 is LNHDA and CDR2 SQIVND (reference sequence). The CDR3 region is CASSSDGNGYTF. Written as DNA, the CDR3 is TGTGCCAGTAGTAGTGACGGGAACGGCTACACCTTC.

The CDR3 spells CASSTTDRAEAFF. CDR3 DNA: TGTGCCAGCAGCACAACGGACAGGGCTGAAGCTTTCTTT. The chain is built from TRBV9 and TRBJ1-1; the match to TRBD1 covers 8 bases. Trimming at V came to 4 bases and at J to 6 bases, leaving 5 bases not matched to a gene. Germline CDR1 SGDLS, CDR2 YYNGEE. The CDR3 spans 13 residues.

CDR3 nucleotide sequence: TGTGCCAGCAGCCGGGACAGGGGGCATAGTGAGCAGTTCTTC. This codes for CASSRDRGHSEQFF. This chain joins TRBV6-5 and TRBJ2-1, with TRBD1 matching over 12 bases. The germline CDR1 and CDR2 sequences are MNHEY and SVGAGI. The trim removed 6 bases at V and 9 bases at J, leaving 6 bases unmatched. The CDR3 has 14 amino acids.

This clone has only one observation. The J gene is TRBJ1-6, the V gene TRBV7-9; D is ambiguous. The germline gives CDR1 SEHNR, CDR2 FQNEAQ (reference sequence). The CDR3 has 16 residues. The V end was cut by 0 bases, the J end by 8 bases, with 14 bases between. CDR3 amino acids: CASSLARGGSDSPLHF. In DNA form, the CDR3 reads TGTGCCAGCAGCTTAGCGCGGGGAGGGTCCGATTCACCCCTCCACTTT.

The gene calls are TRBV7-9 and TRBJ1-4; 8 bases fit TRBD1. This CDR3 region has 15 residues. Looked up from germline, CDR1 is SEHNR and CDR2 is FQNEAQ (reference sequence). After removal of 5 bases from V and 8 bases from J, the junction contained 10 bases not matched to a gene. This CDR3 is CASSLNGQGQEKLFF. The CDR3 DNA follows: TGTGCCAGCAGCCTTAACGGACAGGGACAAGAAAAACTGTTTTTT.

J is TRBJ2-2 and V is TRBV5-1, with D tentatively TRBD1 (5 bases). Germline V gives CDR1 SGHRS, CDR2 YFSETQ. The CDR3 runs 15 residues. V shed 7 bases and J shed 5 bases, with 18 bases lying between them. CDR3 residues: CASELGQGKTGELFF. In DNA form, the CDR3 reads TGCGCCAGCGAGTTGGGGCAGGGAAAGACCGGGGAGCTGTTTTTT.